This TCR beta chain was identified in a study of T cells in women clearing cervical HPV infection. Background on the study: No precancer developed; the control's incident HPV16 infection cleared within 12 months. Case blood was drawn when the lesion was first found; control blood after infection became undetectable.

Regarding this clone: No antigen is known for it. The CDR3 extends 3 residues past the end of the read, so its final part is completed from the germline J gene.

Prevalent HPV16 infections were excluded; only incident single HPV16 infections included. V lost 10 bases and J 5 bases, leaving 12 bases between the germline ends. This CDR3 comprises 13 residues. CDR1 is SNHLY and CDR2 is FYNNEI in the germline V gene. Study-level results: Unknown T-cell numbers per sample may underlie the richness differences.

Measured with immunoSEQ multiplex PCR; TCRdb has only the in-frame clones, and not every one. Listed are about 36,000 clones; about 1.5% falls within the top ten. The rearrangement joins TRBV2 to TRBJ1-6; D is ambiguous. The sequenced material came from blood buffy coat. This receptor was taken from a woman between 18 and 70 years old with a cervical HPV16 infection that either progressed to CIN3+ or cleared (not recorded which). The part of the CDR3 DNA that was read is TGTGCCACCTGTCCCGCGGATAATTCACCC. This encodes CATCPADNSP. The whole CDR3 sequence is CATCPADNSPLHF.